This paragraph reports one TCR beta chain. Its antigen is not identified. These data originate in a study of vaccination and CD4 T cells after COVID-19. At the level of the study: Recovered-phase convalescent patients showed SARS-CoV-2 positivity by nasal swab PCR; eight to ten were mild, one severe.

TCRdb reprocessed the PCR reads via MiXCR and lists one record per CDR3 protein. The profile shows about 19,000 distinct CDR3 sequences, 60% of them singletons. General study points: Convalescent patients showed a median around 85% of reactive clones that were seen only post-vaccination. When vaccine-specific clones from convalescent patients were examined, 304 of 307 were spike mono-reactive.

The germline V gene encodes CDR1 SGHDN and CDR2 FVKESK. This CDR3 comprises 14 residues. The V gene lost 1 base and the J gene lost 4 bases, with 10 bases spanning the gap. The genes are TRBV14 and TRBJ2-5; no clear D gene. This TCR was recovered from a human donor who had recovered from COVID-19. Source: CD4+ T cells from blood, taken after SARS-CoV-2 vaccination. This CDR3 reads CASSQGARSETQYF. CDR3 bases: TGTGCCAGCAGCCAAGGGGCTAGGTCAGAGACCCAGTACTTC. Filled out from reference TRBV14 and TRBJ2-5, the complete variable domain reads EAGVTQFPSHSVIEKGQTVTLRCDPISGHDNLYWYRRVMGKEIKFLLHFVKESKQDESGMPNNRFLAERTGGTYSTLKVQPAELEDSGVYFCASSQGARSETQYFGPGTRLLVL.